This T cell receptor beta chain was recorded in a study of T-cell reconstitution after alpha-beta-depleted transplantation in children. Findings and caveats of the study: T-cell counts and diversity at one year post-transplant came mainly from newly produced T cells.

At least ten counts were recorded for this clonotype. Its cognate antigen is unknown. The TCRbeta library was prepared with unique molecular identifiers. TCRdb ran MiXCR on the PCR reads and lists one entry per CDR3 protein. The sample shows approximately 170,000 distinct CDR3 sequences, 8.5% to 14% of them seen only once. The V end lost 3 bases, the J end lost 0 bases, and 9 bases lay between the germline ends. This CDR3 has 15 amino acids. The chain carries TRBV12-3 or TRBV12-4 and TRBJ2-1, with D maybe TRBD1 (5 bases). The clonotype was recovered from a boy aged 2 to 10 with acute myeloid leukemia, due to receive a stem cell transplant. The input for sequencing was PBMCs, taken before TCRalphabeta/CD19-depleted stem cell transplant. Written as DNA, the CDR3 is TGTGCCAGCAGTTTTAGGCAGGGCTCCTACAATGAGCAGTTCTTC. Translated: CASSFRQGSYNEQFF.